A single sample is the source of the 6 T cell receptor beta chains below, sequenced in a study of tumor-infiltrating lymphocytes in primary liver carcinoma. Between roughly 17 and 31 mg of unsorted bulk tissue served as the source from which RNA and DNA were co-extracted. With a constant-region primer, TCR beta cDNA was made from approximately 500 ng of total RNA. It was through three nested multiplex PCR rounds of slightly modified ARM-PCR that TCR beta libraries arose. Researchers ran the first two PCR rounds for roughly 11 cycles each with TRBV1-TRBV30 forward primers and a C-beta reverse primer. TCRdb itself ran the multiplex PCR reads through MiXCR, one entry per CDR3 protein. The sample has roughly 120,000 distinct CDR3 sequences, 50% to 65% seen once. The sequenced sample consisted of liver tumor tissue from sampling region 1. Indicated subset: tumor region T1, superior pole. All receptors come from an older woman with primary liver carcinoma and hepatitis B virus infection.

Worth noting for this clonotype: A junction boundary mismatches the germline segment, possibly from a read error. V is TRBV11-3 and J is TRBJ2-3; D possibly corresponds to TRBD2 (5 bases). Germline CDR1 SGHNT, CDR2 YENEEA. This CDR3 is 16 amino acids long. Here the CDR3 DNA reads TGTGCCAGCAGCTTAGAATCGGGATATGACACAAATACGCAGTATTTT. It codes for CASSLESGYDTNTQYF.

The chain carries TRBV19 and TRBJ1-3, with D uncertain. The germline V and J ends were trimmed by 7 bases and 0 bases, with 10 bases remaining between them. This CDR3 contains 14 residues. CDR1 and CDR2 from the germline V gene are LNHDA and SQIVND (reference sequence). The CDR3 nucleotides read TGTGCCAGTAACCCCGGGAACTCTGGAAACACCATATATTTT. Encoded protein: CASNPGNSGNTIYF.

This clonotype appeared once. One end of the junction is discordant with germline, which a read error may explain. V is TRBV5-1 and J is TRBJ2-1; a possible D gene is TRBD2 (6 bases). The CDR3 runs to 15 residues. The germline V gene encodes CDR1 SGHRS and CDR2 YFSETQ. The CDR3 DNA follows: TGCGACAGCAGCTCCGGGAGTTTCTCCTACAATGAGCAGTTCTTC. This encodes CDSSSGSFSYNEQFF.

Comments on this clonotype: One end of the junction does not line up with germline, which may come from a read error. V is TRBV12-3 or TRBV12-4 and J is TRBJ1-1, with D perhaps TRBD1 (6 bases). The CDR3 spans 15 residues. The CDR3 spells CASSTLSSGDSDAFF. CDR3 sequence (DNA): TGTGCCAGCAGTACCCTGTCTTCAGGGGACTCTGACGCTTTCTTT.

This clonotype is labeled as medium-sized (0.01 to 0.1%). This chain links TRBV29-1 with TRBJ2-7; TRBD1 agrees at 7 bases. This CDR3 is built from 13 residues. Germline CDR1 is SQVTM and CDR2 is ANQGSEA. Trimming took 6 bases from V and 0 from J; bases not matched to a gene: 5. Written as DNA, the CDR3 is TGCAGCGTCGTACAGGGGTACTCCTACGAGCAGTACTTC. Translated: CSVVQGYSYEQYF.

This clonotype was counted between two and nine times. This may be a read error: a much more frequent sequence differs by one nucleotide. V and J are TRBV29-1 and TRBJ2-7, with D possibly called TRBD1 or TRBD2 (6 bases each). The CDR3 runs to 11 residues. V shed 5 bases and J shed 6 bases, with 11 bases lying between them. CDR1 SQVTM and CDR2 ANQGSEA come from the germline V gene. Here the CDR3 reads CSVIGGGEQYF. CDR3 coding DNA: TGCAGCGTTATTGGAGGGGGCGAGCAGTACTTC.